This entry concerns a single T cell receptor (beta chain). What it recognizes is unknown. These data originate in a study of cytomegalovirus exposure and HLA in healthy donors. Study-wide results and limits: Later analysis suggested links between common viral pathogens and several top significant clusters. Reports state that TCR beta sequences accurately predicted most subjects' HLA-A and HLA-B alleles.

CDR3 length: 16 residues. Trimming took off 4 bases at V and 1 base at J, with 16 bases between the two ends. Looked up from germline, CDR1 is MGHRA and CDR2 is YSYEKL. With 60 Vbeta and 13 Jbeta primers, the PCR was carried out. The repertoire was sequenced with immunoSEQ multiplex PCR; TCRdb's copy has only in-frame clones and lacks some. There are roughly 120,000 clones in the sample; 77% occur only once, and 3.7% lies in the top ten. This sequence joins TRBV4-1 and TRBJ1-1, with D possibly being TRBD1 (6 bases). Sequenced material: PBMCs. This receptor was identified in a human donor in good health. CDR3 DNA: TGCGCCAGCAGCCTCACAGGGTTACGTAGGAACACTGAAGCTTTCTTT. Its translation is CASSLTGLRRNTEAFF.